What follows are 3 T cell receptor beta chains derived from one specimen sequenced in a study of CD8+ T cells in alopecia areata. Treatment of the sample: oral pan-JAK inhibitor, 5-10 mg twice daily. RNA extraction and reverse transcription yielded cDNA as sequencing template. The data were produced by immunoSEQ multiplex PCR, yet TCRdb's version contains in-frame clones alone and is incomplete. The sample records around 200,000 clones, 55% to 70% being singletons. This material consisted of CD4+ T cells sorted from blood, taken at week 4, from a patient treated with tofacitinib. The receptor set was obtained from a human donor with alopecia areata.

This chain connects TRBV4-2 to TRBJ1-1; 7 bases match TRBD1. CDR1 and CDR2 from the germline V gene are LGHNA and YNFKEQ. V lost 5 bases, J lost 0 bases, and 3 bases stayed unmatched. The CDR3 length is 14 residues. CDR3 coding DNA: TGTGCCAGCAGCAGGGACAGAGTGAACACTGAAGCTTTCTTT. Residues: CASSRDRVNTEAFF.

The CDR3 is CSVATGGSYEQYF. For the CDR3, the DNA is TGCAGCGTTGCGACAGGCGGCTCCTACGAGCAGTACTTC. This rearrangement joins TRBV29-1 to TRBJ2-7; possible D gene TRBD1, 6 bases. Trimming took off 4 bases at V and 0 bases at J, with 10 bases between the two ends. Germline V gives CDR1 SQVTM, CDR2 ANQGSEA. The CDR3 consists of 13 residues.

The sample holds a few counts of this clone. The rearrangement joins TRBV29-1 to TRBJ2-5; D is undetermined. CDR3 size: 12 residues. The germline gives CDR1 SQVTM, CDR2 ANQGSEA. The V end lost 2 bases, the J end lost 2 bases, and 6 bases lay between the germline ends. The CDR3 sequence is CSVELGQETQYF. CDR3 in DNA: TGCAGCGTTGAATTGGGACAAGAGACCCAGTACTTC.